This T cell receptor beta chain was recorded in a study of technical replicates of blood from a few donors. TCRdb's copy holds only in-frame clones and misses some; the assay was immunoSEQ multiplex PCR. The sample carries tens of thousands of clones, 90% to 95% recorded once. V was pared by 5 bases and J by 9 bases, with 10 bases of the junction left unmatched. CDR1 MNHGY and CDR2 SAAAGT come from the germline V gene. The CDR3 consists of 15 residues. The rearrangement joins TRBV6-8 to TRBJ2-1; 10 positions match TRBD1. The clonotype was recovered from a human donor in good health. Some clones in this sample may be carry-over from other donors' samples. Sequencing input: PBMCs. The CDR3 DNA follows: TGTGCCAGCAGTCACCGGGACAGGGGAGGGGGTGAGCAGTTCTTC. Translated: CASSHRDRGGGEQFF.